Listed below are T cell receptor beta chains from one sample, sequenced in a study of blood T cell repertoires in COVID-19. Sequencing was performed with immunoSEQ multiplex PCR; in TCRdb, only in-frame clones are kept and a portion is missing. The data contain 150,000 to 200,000 clones, roughly three quarters of them seen just once; the ten biggest clones take up just over 8.5%. Material: peripheral blood. The receptors were sampled from a woman between 50 and 59 years old with active or convalescent COVID-19. Each CDR3 is given with its conserved first and last residue. A D gene is named only where the DNA matches it firmly. Not all rows give a size; the values are once, few, many and, for expanded clones, a class.

J gene,clone size,D gene,V gene,CDR3 protein,CDR3 DNA
TRBJ1-2,.,TRBD1,TRBV18,CASSPLASTGPANYGYTF,TGTGCCAGCTCACCCTTGGCGTCGACAGGGCCGGCTAACTATGGCTACACCTTC
TRBJ1-1,.,.,TRBV25-1,CASRGIGGLSAEAFF,TGTGCCAGCAGGGGAATAGGGGGTTTGAGCGCTGAAGCTTTCTTT
TRBJ1-6,many,.,TRBV5-5,CASSSLDGGNSPLHF,TGTGCCAGCAGCTCCTTAGACGGAGGGAATTCACCCCTCCACTTT
TRBJ2-7,.,TRBD1,TRBV28,CASSRAGQDFFSYEQYF,TGTGCCAGCAGTCGGGCGGGACAGGACTTTTTTTCCTACGAGCAGTACTTC
TRBJ2-7,.,TRBD2,TRBV5-1,CASSPGLAGGYKGEQYF,TGCGCCAGCAGCCCCGGACTAGCGGGAGGGTACAAAGGTGAGCAGTACTTC
TRBJ1-2,.,TRBD1,TRBV28,CASSNHPTGAYGYTF,TGTGCCAGCAGTAACCATCCGACAGGGGCCTATGGCTACACCTTC
TRBJ2-3,.,.,TRBV9,CASSVATGDTQYF,TGTGCCAGCAGCGTAGCTACAGGAGATACGCAGTATTTT
TRBJ1-1,.,TRBD1,TRBV4-3,CASSQGFRDRGLSDTEAFF,TGCGCCAGCAGCCAAGGGTTTAGGGACAGGGGGTTGTCGGACACTGAAGCTTTCTTT
TRBJ2-7,.,TRBD2,TRBV20-1,CSASGWAGGPYEQYF,TGCAGTGCTAGTGGTTGGGCGGGAGGGCCCTACGAGCAGTACTTC
TRBJ1-6,once,.,TRBV10-1,CASSEPEWRRNSPLHF,TGCGCCAGCAGTGAGCCCGAATGGAGGAGGAATTCACCCCTCCACTTT
TRBJ1-1,.,TRBD1,TRBV7-3,CASSPDRARTEAFF,TGTGCCAGCAGCCCGGACAGGGCGAGGACTGAAGCTTTCTTT
TRBJ1-5,.,.,TRBV3-1/TRBV3-2,CASSQGRGGPQHF,TGTGCCAGCAGCCAAGGCAGAGGGGGGCCCCAGCATTTT
TRBJ2-1,.,.,TRBV19,CASSINGLIRNEQFF,TGTGCCAGTAGTATAAACGGGTTAATTCGCAATGAGCAGTTCTTC
TRBJ1-3,once,.,TRBV6-5,CASEPGETGNTIYF,TGTGCCAGTGAGCCAGGGGAAACTGGAAACACCATATATTTT
TRBJ2-7,few,TRBD1,TRBV4-3,CASSLGTGNYEQYF,TGCGCCAGCAGCCTGGGGACAGGAAACTACGAGCAGTACTTC
TRBJ2-2,.,.,TRBV18,CASSPRTASTGELFF,TGTGCCAGCTCACCGAGGACAGCGAGCACCGGGGAGCTGTTTTTT
TRBJ2-2,.,.,TRBV5-6,CASSFYPNTGELFF,TGTGCCAGCAGCTTCTACCCAAACACCGGGGAGCTGTTTTTT
TRBJ2-1,.,TRBD2,TRBV9,CASSVQAGDYNEQFF,TGTGCCAGCAGCGTTCAAGCGGGAGACTACAATGAGCAGTTCTTC
TRBJ2-1,once,.,TRBV2,CASSFLGDEQFF,TGTGCCAGCAGTTTCCTAGGGGATGAGCAGTTCTTC
TRBJ2-3,few,TRBD2,TRBV7-6,CASSLRLAGGQDTQYF,TGTGCCAGCAGCTTAAGACTAGCGGGAGGGCAAGATACGCAGTATTTT
TRBJ1-2,.,.,TRBV7-9,CASHSGGHGYTF,TGTGCCAGCCACTCGGGGGGGCATGGCTACACCTTC
TRBJ1-5,.,TRBD1,TRBV11-2,CASSSSDRGKVQHF,TGTGCCAGCAGCTCCTCGGACAGGGGCAAGGTCCAGCATTTT
TRBJ1-4,.,TRBD1,TRBV27,CASSSQWGTAVNEKLFF,TGTGCCAGCAGTTCCCAATGGGGGACAGCAGTCAATGAAAAACTGTTTTTT
TRBJ1-5,.,.,TRBV2,CASSMREGSNQPQHF,TGTGCCAGCAGTATGAGGGAAGGAAGCAATCAGCCCCAGCATTTT
TRBJ1-1,few,.,TRBV27,CASSFTGNTEAFF,TGTGCCAGCAGTTTTACAGGGAACACTGAAGCTTTCTTT
TRBJ2-7,.,.,TRBV29-1,CSVEDRGNPYEQYF,TGCAGCGTTGAAGACAGGGGTAACCCCTACGAGCAGTACTTC